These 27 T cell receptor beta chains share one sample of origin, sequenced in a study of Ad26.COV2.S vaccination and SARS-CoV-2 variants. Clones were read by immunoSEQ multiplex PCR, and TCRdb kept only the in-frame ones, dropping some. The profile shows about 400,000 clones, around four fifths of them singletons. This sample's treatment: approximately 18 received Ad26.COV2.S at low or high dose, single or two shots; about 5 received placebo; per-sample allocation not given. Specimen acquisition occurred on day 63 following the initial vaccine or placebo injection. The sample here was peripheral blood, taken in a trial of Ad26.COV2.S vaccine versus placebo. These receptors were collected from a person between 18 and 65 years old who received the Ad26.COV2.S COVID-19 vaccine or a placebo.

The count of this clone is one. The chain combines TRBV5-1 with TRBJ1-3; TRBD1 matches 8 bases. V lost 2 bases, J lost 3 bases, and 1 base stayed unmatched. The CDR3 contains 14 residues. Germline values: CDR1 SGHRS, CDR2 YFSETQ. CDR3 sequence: CASSFDRGGNTIYF. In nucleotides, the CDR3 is TGCGCCAGCAGCTTCGACAGGGGTGGAAACACCATATATTTT.

The CDR3, as DNA: TGTGCCAGCAGTTACGAAATTGGGACAGGGTATCAGCCCCAGCATTTT. Amino acid sequence: CASSYEIGTGYQPQHF. This chain joins TRBV6-6 and TRBJ1-5; TRBD1 matches at 9 bases. Trimming removed 2 bases from V and 5 bases from J; junction bases left unmatched: 7. The CDR3 extends over 16 amino acids. CDR1 is MNHNY and CDR2 is SVGAGI in the germline V gene (reference sequence).

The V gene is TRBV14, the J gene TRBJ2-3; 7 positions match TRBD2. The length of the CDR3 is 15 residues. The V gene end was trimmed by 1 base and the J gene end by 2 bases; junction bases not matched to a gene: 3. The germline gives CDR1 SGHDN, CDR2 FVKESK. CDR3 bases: TGTGCCAGCAGCCAAGGTGCGGGGGACACAGATACGCAGTATTTT. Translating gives CASSQGAGDTDTQYF.

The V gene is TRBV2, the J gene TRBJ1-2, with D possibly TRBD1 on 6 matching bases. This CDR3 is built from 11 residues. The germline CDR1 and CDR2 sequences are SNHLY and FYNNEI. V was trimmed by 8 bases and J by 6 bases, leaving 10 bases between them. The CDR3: CASGNRDGYTF. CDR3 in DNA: TGTGCCAGCGGTAACAGGGATGGCTACACCTTC.

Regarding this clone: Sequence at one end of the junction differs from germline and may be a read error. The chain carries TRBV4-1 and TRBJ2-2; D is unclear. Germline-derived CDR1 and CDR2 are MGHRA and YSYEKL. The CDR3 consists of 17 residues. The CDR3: CASSQDTRRGHTGELFF. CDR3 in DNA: TGCGCCAGCAGCCAAGATACTCGGCGTGGGCACACGGGGGAGCTGTTTTTT.

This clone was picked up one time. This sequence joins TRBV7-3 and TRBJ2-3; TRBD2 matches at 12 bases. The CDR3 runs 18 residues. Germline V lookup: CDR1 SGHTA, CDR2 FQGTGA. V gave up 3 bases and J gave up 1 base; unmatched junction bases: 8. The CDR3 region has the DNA TGTGCCAGCAGCTTCGGCCTAGCGGGGGGGCTTGGCACAGATACGCAGTATTTT. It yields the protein CASSFGLAGGLGTDTQYF.

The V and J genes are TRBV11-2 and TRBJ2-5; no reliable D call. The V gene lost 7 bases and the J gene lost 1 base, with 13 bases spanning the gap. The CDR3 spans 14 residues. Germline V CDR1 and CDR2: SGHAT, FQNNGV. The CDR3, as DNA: TGTGCCAGCACCCGCCACCCGACCCAAGAGACCCAGTACTTC. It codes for CASTRHPTQETQYF.

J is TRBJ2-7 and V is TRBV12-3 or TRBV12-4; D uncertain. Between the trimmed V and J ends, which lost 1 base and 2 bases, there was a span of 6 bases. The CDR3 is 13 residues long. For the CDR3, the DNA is TGTGCCAGCAGTTTAGAAGGTCCCTACGAGCAGTACTTC. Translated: CASSLEGPYEQYF.

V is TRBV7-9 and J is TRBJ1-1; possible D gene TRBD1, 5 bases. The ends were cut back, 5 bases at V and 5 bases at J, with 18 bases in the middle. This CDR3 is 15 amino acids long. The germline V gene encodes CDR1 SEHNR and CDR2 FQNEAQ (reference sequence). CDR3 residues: CASSEYRPARTEAFF. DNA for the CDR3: TGTGCCAGCAGCGAATACAGGCCGGCGAGGACTGAAGCTTTCTTT.

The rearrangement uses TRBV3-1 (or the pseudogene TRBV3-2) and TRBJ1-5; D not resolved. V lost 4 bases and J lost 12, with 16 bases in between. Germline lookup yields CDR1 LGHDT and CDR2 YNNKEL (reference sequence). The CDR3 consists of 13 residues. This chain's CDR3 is CASSPLSGEVQHF. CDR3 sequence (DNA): TGTGCCAGCAGCCCGTTGAGTGGCGAGGTCCAGCATTTT.

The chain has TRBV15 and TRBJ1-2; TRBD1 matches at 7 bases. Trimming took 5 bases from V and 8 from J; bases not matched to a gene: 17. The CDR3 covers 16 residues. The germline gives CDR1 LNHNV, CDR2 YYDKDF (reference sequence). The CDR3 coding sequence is TGTGCCACCAGCCTCCCCCGCTCCAATAACAGGGGAGGCTACACCTTC. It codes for CATSLPRSNNRGGYTF.

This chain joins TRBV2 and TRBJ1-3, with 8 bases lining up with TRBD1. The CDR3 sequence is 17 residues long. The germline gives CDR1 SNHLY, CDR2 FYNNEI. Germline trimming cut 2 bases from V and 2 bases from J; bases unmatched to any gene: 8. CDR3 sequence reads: CASSERVRTGTGNTIYF. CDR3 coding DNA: TGTGCCAGCAGTGAACGGGTCCGGACAGGGACTGGAAACACCATATATTTT.

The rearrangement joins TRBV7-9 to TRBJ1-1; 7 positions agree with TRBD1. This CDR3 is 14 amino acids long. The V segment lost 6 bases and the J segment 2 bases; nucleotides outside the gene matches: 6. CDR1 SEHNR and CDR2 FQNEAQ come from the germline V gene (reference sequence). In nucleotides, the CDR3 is TGTGCCAGCAGGCCTGGACAGGTTAACACTGAAGCTTTCTTT. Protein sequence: CASRPGQVNTEAFF.

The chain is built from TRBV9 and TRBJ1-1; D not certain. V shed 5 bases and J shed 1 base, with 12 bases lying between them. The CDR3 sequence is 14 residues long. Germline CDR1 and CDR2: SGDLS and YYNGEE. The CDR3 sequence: CASRPLTGNTEAFF. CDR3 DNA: TGTGCCAGCAGGCCCCTCACGGGGAACACTGAAGCTTTCTTT.

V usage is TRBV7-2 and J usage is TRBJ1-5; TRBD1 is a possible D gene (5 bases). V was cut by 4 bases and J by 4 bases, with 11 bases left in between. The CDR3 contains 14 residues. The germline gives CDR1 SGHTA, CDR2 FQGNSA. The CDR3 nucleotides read TGTGCCAGCAGCTCCCGACAGACTAATCAGCCCCAGCATTTT. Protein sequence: CASSSRQTNQPQHF.

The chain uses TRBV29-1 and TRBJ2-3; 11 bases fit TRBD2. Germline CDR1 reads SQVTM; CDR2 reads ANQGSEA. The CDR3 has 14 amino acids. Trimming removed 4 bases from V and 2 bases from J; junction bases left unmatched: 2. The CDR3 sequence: CSVVAGGTTDTQYF. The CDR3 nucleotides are TGCAGCGTTGTAGCGGGGGGGACCACAGATACGCAGTATTTT.

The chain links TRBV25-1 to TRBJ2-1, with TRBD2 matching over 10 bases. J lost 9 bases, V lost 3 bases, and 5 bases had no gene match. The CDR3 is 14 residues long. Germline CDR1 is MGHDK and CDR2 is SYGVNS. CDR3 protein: CASSESGGAREQFF. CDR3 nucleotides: TGTGCCAGCAGTGAGAGCGGGGGGGCCCGTGAGCAGTTCTTC.

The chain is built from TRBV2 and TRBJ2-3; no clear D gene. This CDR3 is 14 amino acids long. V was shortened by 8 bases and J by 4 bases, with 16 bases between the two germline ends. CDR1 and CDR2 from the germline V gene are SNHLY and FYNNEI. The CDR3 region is CASPASIRPDTQYF. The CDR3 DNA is TGTGCCAGCCCTGCGAGTATAAGGCCAGATACGCAGTATTTT.

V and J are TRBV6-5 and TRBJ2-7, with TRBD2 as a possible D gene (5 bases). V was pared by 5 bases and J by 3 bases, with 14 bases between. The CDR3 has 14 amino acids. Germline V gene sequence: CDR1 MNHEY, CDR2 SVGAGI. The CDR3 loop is CASSTRAPYYEQYF. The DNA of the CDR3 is TGTGCCAGCAGTACTAGGGCACCGTACTACGAGCAGTACTTC.

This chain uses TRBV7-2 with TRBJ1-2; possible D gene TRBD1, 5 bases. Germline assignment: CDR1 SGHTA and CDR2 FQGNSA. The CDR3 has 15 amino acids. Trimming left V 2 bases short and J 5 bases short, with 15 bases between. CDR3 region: CASSLYAGSEYGYTF. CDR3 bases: TGTGCCAGCAGCTTATACGCAGGGAGCGAATATGGCTACACCTTC.

In DNA form, the CDR3 reads TGCGCCAGCAGCCAAGACTCCAGCGGGGGGGCCTACGAGCAGTACTTC. Protein: CASSQDSSGGAYEQYF. The genes are TRBV4-3 and TRBJ2-7, with 10 bases matching TRBD2. Germline lookup yields CDR1 LGHNA and CDR2 YSLEER. CDR3 length equals 16 residues. V trimming: 0 bases; J trimming: 2 bases; junction bases outside the gene matches: 4.

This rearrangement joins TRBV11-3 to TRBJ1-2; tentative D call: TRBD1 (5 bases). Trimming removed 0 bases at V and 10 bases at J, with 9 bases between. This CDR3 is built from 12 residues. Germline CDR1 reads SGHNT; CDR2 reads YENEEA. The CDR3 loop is CASSLDGGSYTF. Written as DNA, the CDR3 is TGTGCCAGCAGCTTAGATGGGGGGTCCTACACCTTC.

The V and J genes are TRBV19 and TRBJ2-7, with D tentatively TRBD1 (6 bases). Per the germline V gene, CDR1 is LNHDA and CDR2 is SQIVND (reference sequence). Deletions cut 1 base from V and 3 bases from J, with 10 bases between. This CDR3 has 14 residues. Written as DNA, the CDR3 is TGTGCCAGTAGTATAGGGCAGGGGAACTACGAGCAGTACTTC. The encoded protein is CASSIGQGNYEQYF.

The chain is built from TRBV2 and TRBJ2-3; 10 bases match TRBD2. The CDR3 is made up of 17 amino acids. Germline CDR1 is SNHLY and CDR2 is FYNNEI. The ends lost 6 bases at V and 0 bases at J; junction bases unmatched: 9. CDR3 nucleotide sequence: TGTGCCAGCAGCCGTAGCGGGGGGACTCCTAGCACAGATACGCAGTATTTT. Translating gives CASSRSGGTPSTDTQYF.

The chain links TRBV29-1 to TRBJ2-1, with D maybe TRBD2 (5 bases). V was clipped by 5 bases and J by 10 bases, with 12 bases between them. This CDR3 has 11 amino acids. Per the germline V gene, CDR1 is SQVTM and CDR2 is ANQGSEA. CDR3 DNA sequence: TGCAGCGTTAATGACCCGGGGGAGCAGTTCTTC. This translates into CSVNDPGEQFF.

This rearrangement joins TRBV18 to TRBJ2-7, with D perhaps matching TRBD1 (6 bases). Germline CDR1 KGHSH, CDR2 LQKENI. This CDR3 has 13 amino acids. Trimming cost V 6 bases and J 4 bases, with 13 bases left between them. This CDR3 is CASSSNREYEQYF. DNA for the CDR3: TGTGCCAGCTCGTCTAACAGGGAATACGAGCAGTACTTC.

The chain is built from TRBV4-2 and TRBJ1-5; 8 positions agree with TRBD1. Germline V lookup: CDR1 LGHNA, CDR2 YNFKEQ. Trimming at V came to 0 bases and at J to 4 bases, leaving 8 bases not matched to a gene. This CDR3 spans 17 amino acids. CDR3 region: CASSQDGATGENQPQHF. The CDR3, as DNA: TGTGCCAGCAGCCAAGATGGGGCGACAGGGGAAAATCAGCCCCAGCATTTT.